These 5 T cell receptor beta chains came from one sample sequenced in a study of technical replicates of blood from a handful of donors (dated by TCRdb to the late 2010s). The library was made by the immunoSEQ multiplex PCR assay. Sourced from immuneACCESS, this table was stored by TCRdb with only in-frame sequences that have V and J called. A share of the clones is absent; for the studies checked, an unresolved V gene accounts for under half, and the remainder has no known explanation. The sample includes around 90,000 clones, with 94% observed a single time. Jointly, the top ten make up approximately 0.25% of the sample. The source material was T cells isolated from PBMCs. These receptor sequences come from a human donor in good health.

This clone is a singleton in its sample. This chain connects TRBV2 to TRBJ2-7; 7 bases are shared with TRBD1. CDR3 length: 13 amino acids. Per germline, CDR1 SNHLY and CDR2 FYNNEI. With 7 bases clipped from V and 0 bases from J, the junction kept 3 bases outside the gene matches. The CDR3 bases are TGTGCCAGCACTCGACAGGGCTCCTACGAGCAGTACTTC. As protein: CASTRQGSYEQYF.

The chain is built from TRBV6-5 and TRBJ2-2, with D possibly being TRBD2 (6 bases). This CDR3 is built from 12 residues. With 6 bases removed from V and 8 bases from J, the gap between germline ends came to 10 bases. Germline-derived CDR1 and CDR2 are MNHEY and SVGAGI. Here the CDR3 reads CASSARGGELFF. CDR3 nucleotide sequence: TGTGCCAGCAGCGCCCGGGGGGGGGAGCTGTTTTTT.

This clone was detected only once. The chain recombines TRBV2 with TRBJ1-5, with 7 bases identical to TRBD1. The CDR3 consists of 16 residues. Trimming took 2 bases from V and 2 from J; bases not matched to a gene: 6. Germline loops: CDR1 SNHLY, CDR2 FYNNEI. The CDR3 loop reads CASSERDRAGNQPQHF. The CDR3 DNA sequence: TGTGCCAGCAGTGAACGAGACAGGGCCGGCAATCAGCCCCAGCATTTT.

The V and J genes are TRBV19 and TRBJ2-1, with 7 positions matching TRBD1. This CDR3 has 13 amino acids. CDR1 and CDR2 (germline): LNHDA, SQIVND (reference sequence). The V and J ends lost 4 bases and 9 bases, in that order; junction bases with no gene match: 6. CDR3 residues: CASSSQQGTEQFF. CDR3 bases: TGTGCCAGTAGTAGCCAACAGGGGACTGAGCAGTTCTTC.

The gene calls are TRBV27 and TRBJ1-5; 8 bases agree with TRBD1. The CDR3 is 16 residues long. J was trimmed by 6 bases and V by 1 base; bases with no gene match: 8. Germline V CDR1 and CDR2: MNHEY, SMNVEV (reference sequence). The CDR3 nucleotides are TGTGCCAGCAGTTTATATGGCAGGGGGCTTCCTCAGCCCCAGCATTTT. Amino acid sequence: CASSLYGRGLPQPQHF.